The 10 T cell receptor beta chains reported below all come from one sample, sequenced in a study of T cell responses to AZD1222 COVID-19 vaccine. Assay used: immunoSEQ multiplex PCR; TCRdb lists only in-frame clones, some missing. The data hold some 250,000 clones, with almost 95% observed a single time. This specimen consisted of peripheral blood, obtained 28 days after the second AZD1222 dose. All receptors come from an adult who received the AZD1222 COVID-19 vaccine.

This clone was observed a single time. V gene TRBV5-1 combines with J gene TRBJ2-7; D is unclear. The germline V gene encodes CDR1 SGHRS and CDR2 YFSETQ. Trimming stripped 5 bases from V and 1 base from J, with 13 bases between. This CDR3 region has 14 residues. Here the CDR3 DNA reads TGCGCCAGCAGTCTCGGGCAGACGTCCTACGAGCAGTACTTC. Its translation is CASSLGQTSYEQYF.

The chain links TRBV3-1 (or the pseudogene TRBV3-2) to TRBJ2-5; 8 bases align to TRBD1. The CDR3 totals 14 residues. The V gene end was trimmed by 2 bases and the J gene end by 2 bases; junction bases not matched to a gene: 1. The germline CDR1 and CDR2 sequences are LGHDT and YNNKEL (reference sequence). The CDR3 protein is CASSQRDRQETQYF. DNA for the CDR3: TGTGCCAGCAGCCAAAGGGACAGGCAAGAGACCCAGTACTTC.

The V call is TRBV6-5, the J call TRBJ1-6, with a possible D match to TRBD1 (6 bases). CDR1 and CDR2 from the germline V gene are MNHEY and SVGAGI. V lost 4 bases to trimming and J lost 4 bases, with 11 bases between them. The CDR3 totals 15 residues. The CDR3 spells CASSSRGSYNSPLHF. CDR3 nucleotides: TGTGCCAGCAGTTCTAGGGGGTCTTATAATTCACCCCTCCACTTT.

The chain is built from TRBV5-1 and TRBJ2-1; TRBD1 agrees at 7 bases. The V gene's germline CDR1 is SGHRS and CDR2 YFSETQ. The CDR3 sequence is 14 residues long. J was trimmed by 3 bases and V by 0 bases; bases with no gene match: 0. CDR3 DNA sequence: TGCGCCAGCAGCTTGGGGGACAGCTACAATGAGCAGTTCTTC. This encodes CASSLGDSYNEQFF.

This CDR3 is CATSRDGTGDSPLHF. CDR3 DNA: TGTGCCACCAGCAGGGACGGGACAGGGGATTCACCCCTCCACTTT. The J gene is TRBJ1-6, the V gene TRBV15; 10 nucleotides line up with TRBD1. This CDR3 spans 15 amino acids. Unmatched junction bases numbered 4, after V lost 3 bases and J lost 8 bases. Germline-derived CDR1 and CDR2 are LNHNV and YYDKDF (reference sequence).

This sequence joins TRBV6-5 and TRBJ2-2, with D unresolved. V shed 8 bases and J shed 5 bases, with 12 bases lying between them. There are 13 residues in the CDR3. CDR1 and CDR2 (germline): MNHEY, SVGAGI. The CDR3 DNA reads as TGTGCCAGCCTAGGTACGGAGACCGGGGAGCTGTTTTTT. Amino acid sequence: CASLGTETGELFF.

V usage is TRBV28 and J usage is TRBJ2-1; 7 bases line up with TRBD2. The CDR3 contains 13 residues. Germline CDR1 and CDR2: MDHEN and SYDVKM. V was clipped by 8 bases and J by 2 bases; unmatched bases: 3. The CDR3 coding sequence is TGTGCCAGCCAAGCGGGGACCTACAATGAGCAGTTCTTC. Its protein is CASQAGTYNEQFF.

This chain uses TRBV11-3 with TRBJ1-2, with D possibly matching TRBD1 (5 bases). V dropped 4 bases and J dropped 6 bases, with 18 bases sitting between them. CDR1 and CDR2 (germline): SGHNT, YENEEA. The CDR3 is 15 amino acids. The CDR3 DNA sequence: TGTGCCAGCAGCTGTCGGGGGAAAAACGACCATGGCTACACCTTC. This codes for CASSCRGKNDHGYTF.

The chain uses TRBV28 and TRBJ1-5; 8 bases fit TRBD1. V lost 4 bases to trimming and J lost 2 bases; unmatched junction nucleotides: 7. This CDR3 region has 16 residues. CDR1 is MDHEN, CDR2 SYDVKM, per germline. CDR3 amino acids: CASSSRTTGGNQPQHF. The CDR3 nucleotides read TGTGCCAGCAGTTCTAGAACGACAGGGGGCAATCAGCCCCAGCATTTT. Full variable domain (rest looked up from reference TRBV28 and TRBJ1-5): DVKVTQSSRYLVKRTGEKVFLECVQDMDHENMFWYRQDPGLGLRLIYFSYDVKMKEKGDIPEGYSVSREKKERFSLILESASTNQTSMYLCASSSRTTGGNQPQHFGDGTRLSIL.

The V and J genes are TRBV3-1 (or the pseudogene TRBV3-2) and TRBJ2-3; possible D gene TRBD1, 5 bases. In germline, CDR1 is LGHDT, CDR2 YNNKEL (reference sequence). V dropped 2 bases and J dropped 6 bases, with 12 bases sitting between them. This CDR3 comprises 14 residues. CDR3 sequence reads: CASSQKGATDTQYF. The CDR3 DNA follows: TGTGCCAGCAGCCAAAAAGGGGCGACTGATACGCAGTATTTT.